This record covers a single T cell receptor beta chain. Methods used by the authors: Amplification from reference gene primers served as the basis for estimated nucleated cell counts. The protocol was immunoSEQ multiplex PCR, while the TCRdb copy is restricted to in-frame clones and leaves out a portion. V, J and clone size reflect that table, while D and trimming were determined from the DNA. Among about 110,000 clones, approximately 82% were seen once, and the ten largest hold 7% to 9.5%. The data are from a study of blood T cell repertoires in COVID-19. On the study more broadly: Samples of COVID-19 (acute and convalescent) were obtained from the United States, Italy and Spain. PBMCs, B-cell-depleted T cells, or T cells were the source of the cDNA or gDNA that made up the material.

V gave up 2 bases and J gave up 9 bases, with 12 bases separating them. Germline V gene sequence: CDR1 SGHDT, CDR2 YYEEEE. The CDR3 spans 13 residues. V usage is TRBV5-6 and J usage is TRBJ1-5; no reliable D call. Sequenced: peripheral blood. This clonotype was sampled from a woman aged 80 or older with active or convalescent COVID-19. The CDR3 protein is CASSFSSRAPQHF. Here the CDR3 DNA reads TGTGCCAGCAGCTTTAGCAGTCGAGCGCCCCAGCATTTT.